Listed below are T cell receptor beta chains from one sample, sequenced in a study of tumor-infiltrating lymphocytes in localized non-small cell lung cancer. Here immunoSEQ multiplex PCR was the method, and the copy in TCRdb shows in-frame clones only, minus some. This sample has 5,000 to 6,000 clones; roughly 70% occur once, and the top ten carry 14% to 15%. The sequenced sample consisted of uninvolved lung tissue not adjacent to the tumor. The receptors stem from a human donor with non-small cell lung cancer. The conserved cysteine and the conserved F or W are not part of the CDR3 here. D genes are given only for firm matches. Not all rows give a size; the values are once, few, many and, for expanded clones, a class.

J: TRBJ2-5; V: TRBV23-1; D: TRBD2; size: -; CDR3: ASSQSGGEQETQY
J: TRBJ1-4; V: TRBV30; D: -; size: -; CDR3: AWSVVVNEKLF
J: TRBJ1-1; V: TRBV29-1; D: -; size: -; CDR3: SGQQESYTEAF
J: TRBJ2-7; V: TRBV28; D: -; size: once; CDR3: ASSPPGYEQY
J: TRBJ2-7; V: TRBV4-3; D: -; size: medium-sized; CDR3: ASSLFISGTYEQY
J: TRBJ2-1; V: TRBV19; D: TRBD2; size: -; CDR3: ASMDSGNEQF
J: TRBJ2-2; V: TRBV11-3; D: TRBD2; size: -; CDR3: ASSPGLAEDGELF
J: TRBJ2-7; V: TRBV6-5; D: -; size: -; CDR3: ASSGFSDEQY
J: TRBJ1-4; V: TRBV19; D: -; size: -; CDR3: ASSLGNNEKLF
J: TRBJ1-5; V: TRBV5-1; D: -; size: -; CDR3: ASSLVGGLNQPQH
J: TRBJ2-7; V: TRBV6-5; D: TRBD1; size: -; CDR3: ASSGPTGRY
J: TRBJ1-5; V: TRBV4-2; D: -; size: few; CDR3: ASSQAAAGDQPQH
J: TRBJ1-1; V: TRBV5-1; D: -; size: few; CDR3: ASSLAGNTEAF
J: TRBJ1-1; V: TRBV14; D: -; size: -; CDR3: ASSQAPITLNTEAF
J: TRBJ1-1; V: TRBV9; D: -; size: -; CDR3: ASSSSVGTEAF
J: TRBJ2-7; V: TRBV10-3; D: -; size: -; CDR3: AISDSGTPEQY
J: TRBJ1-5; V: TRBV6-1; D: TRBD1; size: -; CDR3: ASSEGPRDRTQPQH
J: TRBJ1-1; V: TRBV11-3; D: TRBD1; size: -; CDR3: ASSLSGGAEAF
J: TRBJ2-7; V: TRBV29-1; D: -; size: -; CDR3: SVIVGGDEQY
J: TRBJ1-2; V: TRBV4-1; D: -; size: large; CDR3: ASSQDPGSWEVYT
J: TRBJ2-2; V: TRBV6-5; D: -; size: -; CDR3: ASSYGRVNTGELF
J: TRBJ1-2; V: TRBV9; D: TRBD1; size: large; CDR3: ASSVGRGQGADYGYT
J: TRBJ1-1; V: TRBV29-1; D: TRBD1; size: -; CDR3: SVKRRGTENTEAF
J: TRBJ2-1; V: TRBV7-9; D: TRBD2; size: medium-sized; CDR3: ASSLEGFWASGPYNEQF
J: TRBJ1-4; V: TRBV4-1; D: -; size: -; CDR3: ASSGRAGRVGEKLF
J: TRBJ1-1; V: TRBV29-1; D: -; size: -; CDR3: SVGTSGAF
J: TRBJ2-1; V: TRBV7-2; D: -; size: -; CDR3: ASSLGGTRNEQF
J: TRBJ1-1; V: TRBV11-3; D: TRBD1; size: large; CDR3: ASSEVTGSKAF
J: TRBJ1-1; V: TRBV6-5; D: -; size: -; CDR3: ASRGRKDTEAF
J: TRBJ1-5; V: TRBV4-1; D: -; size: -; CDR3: ASSQDLNSNQPQH
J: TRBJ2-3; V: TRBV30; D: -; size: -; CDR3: AWSSPDTQY
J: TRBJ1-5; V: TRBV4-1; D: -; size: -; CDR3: ASSQRTASNQPQH
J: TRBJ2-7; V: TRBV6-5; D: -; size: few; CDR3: ASSDRRRQY
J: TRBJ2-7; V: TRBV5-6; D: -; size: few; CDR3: ASSLGPGSISYEQY
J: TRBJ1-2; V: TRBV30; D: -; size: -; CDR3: ASTQGSYGYT
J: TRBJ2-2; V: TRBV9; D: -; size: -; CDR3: ASSGGGGTGELF
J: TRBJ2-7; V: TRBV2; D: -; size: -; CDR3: ASSGLRAGEQY
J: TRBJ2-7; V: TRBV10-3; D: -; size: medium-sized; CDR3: AIMGSGQSSYEQY
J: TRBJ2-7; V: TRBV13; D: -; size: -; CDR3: ASSRGTESYEQY
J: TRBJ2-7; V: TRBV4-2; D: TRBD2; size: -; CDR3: ASSQEDTSGAYEQY
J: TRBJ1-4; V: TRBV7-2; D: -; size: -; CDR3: ASSLGGRGEKLF
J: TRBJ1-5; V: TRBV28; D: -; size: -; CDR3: ASSFSFVGAKPQH
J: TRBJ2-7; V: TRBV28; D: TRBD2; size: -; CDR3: ASSSSRTSGRVYEQY
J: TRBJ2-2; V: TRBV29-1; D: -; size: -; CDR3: SVERGRNTGELF
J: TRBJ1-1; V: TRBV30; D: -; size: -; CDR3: AWSVVGRYTEAF
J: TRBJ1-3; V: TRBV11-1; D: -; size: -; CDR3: ASSSTGNTIY
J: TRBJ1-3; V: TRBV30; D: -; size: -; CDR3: AWSVRGLVSGNTIY
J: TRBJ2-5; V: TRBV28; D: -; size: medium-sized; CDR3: ASSPRRGQY
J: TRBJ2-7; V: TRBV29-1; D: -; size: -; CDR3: SVEDVGTLGEQY
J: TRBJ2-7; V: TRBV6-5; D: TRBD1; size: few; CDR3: ASSYTSGTASYEQY
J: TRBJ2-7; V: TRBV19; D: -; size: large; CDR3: ASSIEGEQY
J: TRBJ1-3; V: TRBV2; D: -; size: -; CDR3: ASSEDLGSGNTIY
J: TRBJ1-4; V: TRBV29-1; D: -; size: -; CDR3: SVGLSQDEKLF
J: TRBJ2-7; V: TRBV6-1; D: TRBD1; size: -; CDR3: ASSEGDSSYEQY